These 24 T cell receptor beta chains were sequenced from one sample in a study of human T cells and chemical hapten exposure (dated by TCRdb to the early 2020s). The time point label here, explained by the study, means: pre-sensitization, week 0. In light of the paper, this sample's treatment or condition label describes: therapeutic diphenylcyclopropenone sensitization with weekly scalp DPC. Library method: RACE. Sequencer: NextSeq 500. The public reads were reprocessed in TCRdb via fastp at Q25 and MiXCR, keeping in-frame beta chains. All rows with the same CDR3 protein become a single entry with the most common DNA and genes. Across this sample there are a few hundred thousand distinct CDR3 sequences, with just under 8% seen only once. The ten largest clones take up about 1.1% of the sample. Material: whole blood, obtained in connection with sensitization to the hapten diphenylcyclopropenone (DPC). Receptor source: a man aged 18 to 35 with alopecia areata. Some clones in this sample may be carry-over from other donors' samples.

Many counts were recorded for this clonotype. CDR3 sequence reads: CAISESRGRRTTEAFF. For the CDR3, the DNA is TGTGCCATCAGTGAGTCTCGGGGGCGGAGGACCACTGAAGCTTTCTTT. The chain is built from TRBV10-3 and TRBJ1-1, with a possible D match to TRBD1 (6 bases). V was clipped by 0 bases and J by 4 bases, with 15 bases between them. Germline loops: CDR1 ENHRY, CDR2 SYGVKD. CDR3 length: 16 amino acids.

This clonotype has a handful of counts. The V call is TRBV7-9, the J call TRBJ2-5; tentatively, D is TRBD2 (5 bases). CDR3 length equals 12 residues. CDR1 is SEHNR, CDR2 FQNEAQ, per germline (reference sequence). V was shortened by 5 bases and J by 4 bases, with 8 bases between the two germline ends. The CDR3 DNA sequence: TGTGCCAGCAGCCAGGAGGCAGAGACCCAGTACTTC. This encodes CASSQEAETQYF.

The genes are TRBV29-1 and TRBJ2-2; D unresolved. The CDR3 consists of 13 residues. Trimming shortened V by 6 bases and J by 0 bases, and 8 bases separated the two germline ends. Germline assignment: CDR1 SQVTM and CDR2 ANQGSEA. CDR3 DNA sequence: TGCAGCGTCCTACAGCCGAACACCGGGGAGCTGTTTTTT. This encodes CSVLQPNTGELFF.

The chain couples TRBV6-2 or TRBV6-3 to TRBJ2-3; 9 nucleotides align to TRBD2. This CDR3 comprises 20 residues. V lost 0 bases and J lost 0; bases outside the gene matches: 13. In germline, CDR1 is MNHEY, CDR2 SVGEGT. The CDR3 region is CASSYSLGSGGVPSTDTQYF. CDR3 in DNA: TGTGCCAGCAGTTACTCCCTCGGTAGCGGGGGAGTACCTAGCACAGATACGCAGTATTTT.

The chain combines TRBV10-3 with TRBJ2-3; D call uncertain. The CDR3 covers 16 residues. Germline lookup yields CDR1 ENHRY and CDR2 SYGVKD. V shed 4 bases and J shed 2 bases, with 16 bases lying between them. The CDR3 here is CAISANVGSFTDTQYF. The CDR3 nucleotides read TGTGCCATCAGTGCTAATGTTGGCAGCTTCACAGATACGCAGTATTTT.

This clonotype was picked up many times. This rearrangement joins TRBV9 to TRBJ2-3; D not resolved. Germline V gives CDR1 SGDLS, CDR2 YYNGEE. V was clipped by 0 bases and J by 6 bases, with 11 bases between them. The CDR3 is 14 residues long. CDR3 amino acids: CASSVASQTDTQYF. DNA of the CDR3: TGTGCCAGCAGCGTAGCTTCGCAGACCGATACGCAGTATTTT.

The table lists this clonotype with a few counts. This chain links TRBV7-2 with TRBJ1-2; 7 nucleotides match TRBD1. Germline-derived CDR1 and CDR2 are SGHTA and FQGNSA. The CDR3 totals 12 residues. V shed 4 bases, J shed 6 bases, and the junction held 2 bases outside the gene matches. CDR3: CASSYDRDGYTF. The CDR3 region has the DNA TGTGCCAGCAGCTACGACAGGGATGGCTACACCTTC. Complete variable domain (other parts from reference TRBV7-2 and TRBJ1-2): GAGVSQSPSNKVTEKGKDVELRCDPISGHTALYWYRQSLGQGLEFLIYFQGNSAPDKSGLPSDRFSAERTGGSVSTLTIQRTQQEDSAVYLCASSYDRDGYTFGSGTRLTVV.

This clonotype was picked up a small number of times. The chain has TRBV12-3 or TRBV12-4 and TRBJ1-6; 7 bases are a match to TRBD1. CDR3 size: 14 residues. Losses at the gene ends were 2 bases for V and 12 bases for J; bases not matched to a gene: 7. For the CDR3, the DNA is TGTGCCAGCAGTTTAATTCCCAGGGGGGTACCCCTCCACTTT. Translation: CASSLIPRGVPLHF.

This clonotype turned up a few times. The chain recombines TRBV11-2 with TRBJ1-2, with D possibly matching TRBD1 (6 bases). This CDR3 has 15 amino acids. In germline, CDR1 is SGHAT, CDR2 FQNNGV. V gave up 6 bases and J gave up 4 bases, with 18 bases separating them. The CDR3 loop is CASSVNREPIYGYTF. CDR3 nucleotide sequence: TGTGCCAGCAGTGTTAACAGGGAACCCATCTATGGCTACACCTTC.

The CDR3 sequence is CASSQEWAGNYGYTF. DNA for the CDR3: TGCGCCAGCAGCCAAGAGTGGGCAGGAAACTATGGCTACACCTTC. This sequence joins TRBV4-3 and TRBJ1-2; D call uncertain. This CDR3 is 15 amino acids long. V lost 0 bases to trimming and J lost 2 bases, with 10 bases between them. CDR1 is LGHNA and CDR2 is YSLEER in the germline V gene.

CDR3 sequence reads: CASSPGPSSYNEQFF. Here the CDR3 DNA reads TGTGCCAGCAGCCCCGGCCCGAGCTCCTACAATGAGCAGTTCTTC. The chain recombines TRBV27 with TRBJ2-1, with no clear D. The CDR3 is 15 amino acids. Germline assignment: CDR1 MNHEY and CDR2 SMNVEV (reference sequence). Between the trimmed V and J ends, which lost 6 bases and 0 bases, there was a span of 12 bases.

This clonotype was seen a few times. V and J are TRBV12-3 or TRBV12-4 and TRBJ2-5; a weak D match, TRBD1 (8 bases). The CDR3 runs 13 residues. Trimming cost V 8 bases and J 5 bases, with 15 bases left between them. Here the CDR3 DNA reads TGTGCCAGCGGCGGACAGGGAGGGGAGACCCAGTACTTC. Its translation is CASGGQGGETQYF.

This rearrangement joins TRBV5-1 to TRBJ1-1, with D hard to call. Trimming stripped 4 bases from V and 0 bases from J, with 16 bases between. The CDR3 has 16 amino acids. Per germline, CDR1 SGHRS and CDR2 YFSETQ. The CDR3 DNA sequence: TGCGCCAGCAGCCTCCTACCGTCGGGCATGAACACTGAAGCTTTCTTT. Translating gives CASSLLPSGMNTEAFF.

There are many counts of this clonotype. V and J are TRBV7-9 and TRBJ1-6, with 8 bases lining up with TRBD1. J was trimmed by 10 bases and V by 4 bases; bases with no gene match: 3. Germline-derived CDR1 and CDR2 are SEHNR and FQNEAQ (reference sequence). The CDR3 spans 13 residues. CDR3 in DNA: TGTGCCAGCAGCTGGACAGGGATGTCACCCCTCCACTTT. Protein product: CASSWTGMSPLHF. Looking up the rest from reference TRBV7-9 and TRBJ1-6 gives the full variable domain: DTGVSQNPRHKITKRGQNVTFRCDPISEHNRLYWYRQTLGQGPEFLTYFQNEAQLEKSRLLSDRFSAERPKGSFSTLEIQRTEQGDSAMYLCASSWTGMSPLHFGNGTRLTVT.

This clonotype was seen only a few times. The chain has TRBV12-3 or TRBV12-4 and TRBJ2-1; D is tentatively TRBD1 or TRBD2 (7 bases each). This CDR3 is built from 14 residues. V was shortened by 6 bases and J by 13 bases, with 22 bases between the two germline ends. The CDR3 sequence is CASSQRQGGMLQFF. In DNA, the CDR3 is TGTGCCAGCAGCCAAAGACAGGGAGGGATGCTTCAGTTCTTC.

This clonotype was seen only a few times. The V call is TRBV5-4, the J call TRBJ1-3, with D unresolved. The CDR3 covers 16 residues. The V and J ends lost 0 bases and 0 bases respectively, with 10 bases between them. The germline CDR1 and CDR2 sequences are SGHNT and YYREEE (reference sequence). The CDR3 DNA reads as TGTGCCAGCAGCTTGGCTCCCGAAAGCTCTGGAAACACCATATATTTT. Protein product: CASSLAPESSGNTIYF.

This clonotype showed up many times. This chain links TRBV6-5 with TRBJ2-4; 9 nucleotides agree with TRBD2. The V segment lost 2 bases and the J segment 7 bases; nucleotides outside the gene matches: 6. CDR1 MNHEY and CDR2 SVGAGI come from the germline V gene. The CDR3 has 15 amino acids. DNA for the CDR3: TGTGCCAGCAGTTACGTTTCTAGCGGGGCGAACATTCAGTACTTC. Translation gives CASSYVSSGANIQYF.

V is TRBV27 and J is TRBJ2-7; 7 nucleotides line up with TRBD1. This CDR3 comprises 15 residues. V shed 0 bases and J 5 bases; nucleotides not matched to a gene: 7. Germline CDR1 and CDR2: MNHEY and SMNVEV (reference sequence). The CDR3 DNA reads TGTGCCAGCAGTTTATCCCGGACAGGCCGGAACGAGCAGTACTTC. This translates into CASSLSRTGRNEQYF.

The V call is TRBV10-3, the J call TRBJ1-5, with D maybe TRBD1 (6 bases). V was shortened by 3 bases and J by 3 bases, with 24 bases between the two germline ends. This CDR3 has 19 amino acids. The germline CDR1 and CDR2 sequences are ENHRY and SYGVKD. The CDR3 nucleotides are TGTGCCATCAGTGAAAGAATGGTGTTACAGGGAAGTGTCAATCAGCCCCAGCATTTT. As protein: CAISERMVLQGSVNQPQHF.

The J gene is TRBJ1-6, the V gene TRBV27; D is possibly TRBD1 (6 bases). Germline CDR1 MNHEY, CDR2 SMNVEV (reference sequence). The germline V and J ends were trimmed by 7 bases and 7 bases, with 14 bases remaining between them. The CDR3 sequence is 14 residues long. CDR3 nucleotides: TGTGCCAGCAAATTCCGGGACACCAATTCACCCCTCCACTTT. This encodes CASKFRDTNSPLHF.

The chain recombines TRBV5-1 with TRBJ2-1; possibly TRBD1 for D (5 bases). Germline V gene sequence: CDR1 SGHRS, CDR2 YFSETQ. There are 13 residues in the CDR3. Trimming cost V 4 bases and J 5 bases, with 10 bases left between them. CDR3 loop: CASSMGPDNEQFF. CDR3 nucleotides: TGCGCCAGCAGCATGGGGCCAGACAATGAGCAGTTCTTC.

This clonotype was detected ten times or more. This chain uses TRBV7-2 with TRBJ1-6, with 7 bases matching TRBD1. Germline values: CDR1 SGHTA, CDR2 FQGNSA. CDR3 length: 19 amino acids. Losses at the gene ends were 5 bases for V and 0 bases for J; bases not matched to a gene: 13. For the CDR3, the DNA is TGTGCCAGCAGCCGGAAGGGACAGCCAGGCTACTCCTATAATTCACCCCTCCACTTT. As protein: CASSRKGQPGYSYNSPLHF. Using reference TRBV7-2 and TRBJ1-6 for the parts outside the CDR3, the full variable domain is GAGVSQSPSNKVTEKGKDVELRCDPISGHTALYWYRQSLGQGLEFLIYFQGNSAPDKSGLPSDRFSAERTGGSVSTLTIQRTQQEDSAVYLCASSRKGQPGYSYNSPLHFGNGTRLTVT.

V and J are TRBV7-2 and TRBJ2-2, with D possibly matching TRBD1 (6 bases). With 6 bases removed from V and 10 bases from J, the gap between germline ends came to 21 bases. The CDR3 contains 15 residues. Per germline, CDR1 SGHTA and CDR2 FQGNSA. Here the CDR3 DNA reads TGTGCCAGCAGACACAGGGACCACGGGTTCGTGGAGCTGTTTTTT. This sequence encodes CASRHRDHGFVELFF.

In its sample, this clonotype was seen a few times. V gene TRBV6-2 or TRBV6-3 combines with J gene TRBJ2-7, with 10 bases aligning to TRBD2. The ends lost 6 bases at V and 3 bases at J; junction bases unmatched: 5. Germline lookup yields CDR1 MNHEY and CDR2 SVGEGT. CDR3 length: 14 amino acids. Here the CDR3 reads CASRLAGNIYEQYV. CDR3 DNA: TGTGCCAGCAGACTAGCGGGAAACATCTACGAGCAGTACGTC.